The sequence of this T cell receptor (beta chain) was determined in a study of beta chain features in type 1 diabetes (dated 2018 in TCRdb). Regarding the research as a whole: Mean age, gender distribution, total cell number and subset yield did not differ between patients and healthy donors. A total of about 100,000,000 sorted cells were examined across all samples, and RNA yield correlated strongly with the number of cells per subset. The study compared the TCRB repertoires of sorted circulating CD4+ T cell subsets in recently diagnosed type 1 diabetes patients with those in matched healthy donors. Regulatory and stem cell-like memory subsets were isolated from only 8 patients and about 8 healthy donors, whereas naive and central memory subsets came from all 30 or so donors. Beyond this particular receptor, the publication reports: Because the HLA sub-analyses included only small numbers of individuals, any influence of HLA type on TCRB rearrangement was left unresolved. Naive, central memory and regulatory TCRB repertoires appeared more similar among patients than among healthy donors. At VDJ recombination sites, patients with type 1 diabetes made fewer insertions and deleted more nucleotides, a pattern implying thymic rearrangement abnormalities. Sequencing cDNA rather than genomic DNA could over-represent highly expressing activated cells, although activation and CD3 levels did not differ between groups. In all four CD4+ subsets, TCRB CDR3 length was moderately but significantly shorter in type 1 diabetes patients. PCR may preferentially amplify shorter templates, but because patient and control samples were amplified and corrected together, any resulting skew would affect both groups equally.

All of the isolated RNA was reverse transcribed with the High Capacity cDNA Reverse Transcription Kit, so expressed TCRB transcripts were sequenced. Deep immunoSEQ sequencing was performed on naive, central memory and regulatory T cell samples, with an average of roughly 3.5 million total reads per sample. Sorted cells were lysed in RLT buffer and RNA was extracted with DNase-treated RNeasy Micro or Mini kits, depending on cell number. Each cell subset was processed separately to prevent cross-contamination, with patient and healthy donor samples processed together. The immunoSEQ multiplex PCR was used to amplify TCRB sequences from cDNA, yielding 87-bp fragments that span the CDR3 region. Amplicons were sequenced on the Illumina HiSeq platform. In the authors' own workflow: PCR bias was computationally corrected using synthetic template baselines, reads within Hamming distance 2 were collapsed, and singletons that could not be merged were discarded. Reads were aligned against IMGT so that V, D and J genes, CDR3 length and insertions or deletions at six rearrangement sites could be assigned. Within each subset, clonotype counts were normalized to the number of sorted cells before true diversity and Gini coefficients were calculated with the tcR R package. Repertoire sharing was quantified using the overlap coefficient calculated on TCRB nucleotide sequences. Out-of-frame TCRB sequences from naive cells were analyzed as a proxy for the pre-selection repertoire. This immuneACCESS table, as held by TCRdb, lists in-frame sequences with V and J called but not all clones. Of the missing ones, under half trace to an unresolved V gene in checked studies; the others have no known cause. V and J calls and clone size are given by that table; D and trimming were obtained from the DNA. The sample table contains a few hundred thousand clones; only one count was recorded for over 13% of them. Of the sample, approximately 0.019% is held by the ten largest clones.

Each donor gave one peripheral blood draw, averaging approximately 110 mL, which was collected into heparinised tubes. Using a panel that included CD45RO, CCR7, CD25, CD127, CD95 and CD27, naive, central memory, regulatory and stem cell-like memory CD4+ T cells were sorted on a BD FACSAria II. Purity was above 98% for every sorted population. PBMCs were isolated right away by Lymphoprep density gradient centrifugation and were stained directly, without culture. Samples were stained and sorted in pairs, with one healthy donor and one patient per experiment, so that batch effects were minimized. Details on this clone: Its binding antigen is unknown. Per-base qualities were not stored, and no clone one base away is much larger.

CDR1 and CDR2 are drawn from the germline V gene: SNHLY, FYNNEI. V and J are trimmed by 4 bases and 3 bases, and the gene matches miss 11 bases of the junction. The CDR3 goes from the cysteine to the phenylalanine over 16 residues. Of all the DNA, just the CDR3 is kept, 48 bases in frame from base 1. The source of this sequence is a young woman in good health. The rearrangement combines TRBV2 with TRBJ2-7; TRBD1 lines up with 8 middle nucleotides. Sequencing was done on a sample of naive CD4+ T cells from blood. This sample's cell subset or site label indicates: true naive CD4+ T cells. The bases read TGTGCCAGCAGTGGTTTGGGCAGGGGGCAACTCTACGAGCAGTACTTC. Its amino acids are CASSGLGRGQLYEQYF.